These 10 T cell receptor beta chains share one sample of origin, sequenced in a study of cytomegalovirus exposure and HLA in healthy donors. The PCR made use of 60 Vbeta and 13 Jbeta primers. This table comes from immunoSEQ multiplex PCR, and its TCRdb copy is limited to in-frame clones, with some not included. Among some 110,000 clones listed, 78% were seen once. Sample: PBMCs. All receptors come from a man aged 35 to 55 in good health and CMV-seronegative.

This chain's CDR3 is CASSLVGQLDTEAFF. As DNA, the CDR3 is TGTGCCAGCAGCTTAGTGGGACAGTTAGACACTGAAGCTTTCTTT. The genes are TRBV7-6 and TRBJ1-1, with 7 bases aligning to TRBD1. V shed 1 base, J shed 3 bases, and the junction held 5 bases outside the gene matches. There are 15 residues in the CDR3. Germline V gene sequence: CDR1 SGHVS, CDR2 FNYEAQ. Using reference TRBV7-6 and TRBJ1-1 for the parts outside the CDR3, the full variable domain is GAGVSQSPRYKVTKRGQDVALRCDPISGHVSLYWYRQALGQGPEFLTYFNYEAQQDKSGLPNDRFSAERPEGSISTLTIQRTEQRDSAMYRCASSLVGQLDTEAFFGQGTRLTVV.

The J gene is TRBJ2-1, the V gene TRBV7-3, with TRBD1 matching 7 bases. The trim removed 8 bases at V and 5 bases at J, leaving 6 bases unmatched. The germline V gene encodes CDR1 SGHTA and CDR2 FQGTGA. The CDR3 has 13 residues. The CDR3 bases are TGTGCCAGCTCGACAGGGCGACACAATGAGCAGTTCTTC. Encoded protein: CASSTGRHNEQFF.

The V gene is TRBV9, the J gene TRBJ1-1, with 7 nucleotides matching TRBD1. After removal of 4 bases from V and 6 bases from J, the junction contained 12 bases not matched to a gene. The CDR3 spans 15 residues. CDR1 is SGDLS, CDR2 YYNGEE, per germline. In nucleotides, the CDR3 is TGTGCCAGCAGCCCCCAGGGGGGCAGGGTACCTGAAGCTTTCTTT. Translated, it gives CASSPQGGRVPEAFF. The full variable domain, in which reference TRBV9 and TRBJ1-1 provide the parts outside the CDR3, is DSGVTQTPKHLITATGQRVTLRCSPRSGDLSVYWYQQSLDQGLQFLIQYYNGEERAKGNILERFSAQQFPDLHSELNLSSLELGDSALYFCASSPQGGRVPEAFFGQGTRLTVV.

This rearrangement joins TRBV6-6 to TRBJ1-5; D may be TRBD1 (6 bases). The V gene's germline CDR1 is MNHNY and CDR2 SVGAGI (reference sequence). Between the trimmed V and J ends, which lost 6 bases and 0 bases, there was a span of 12 bases. This CDR3 region has 15 residues. This chain's CDR3 is CASSLDRNSNQPQHF. CDR3 in DNA: TGTGCCAGCAGCTTAGACAGGAATAGCAATCAGCCCCAGCATTTT.

J is TRBJ1-5 and V is TRBV7-9; D gene unclear. Germline lookup yields CDR1 SEHNR and CDR2 FQNEAQ (reference sequence). The CDR3 extends over 12 amino acids. With 4 bases removed from V and 11 bases from J, the gap between germline ends came to 12 bases. CDR3 in DNA: TGTGCCAGCAGCTCCACAGTCGAGTCCCAGCATTTT. Translated, it gives CASSSTVESQHF. Full variable domain (outside the CDR3, taken from reference TRBV7-9 and TRBJ1-5): DTGVSQNPRHKITKRGQNVTFRCDPISEHNRLYWYRQTLGQGPEFLTYFQNEAQLEKSRLLSDRFSAERPKGSFSTLEIQRTEQGDSAMYLCASSSTVESQHFGDGTRLSIL.

This clone was observed a handful of times. The genes are TRBV5-1 and TRBJ1-4; D not resolved. Germline-derived CDR1 and CDR2 are SGHRS and YFSETQ. V shed 0 bases and J shed 8 bases, with 11 bases lying between them. The CDR3 length is 14 residues. CDR3 in amino acids: CASSLDEGREKLFF. CDR3 nucleotide sequence: TGCGCCAGCAGCTTGGATGAGGGCCGGGAAAAACTGTTTTTT.

This clone was counted once. The chain is built from TRBV2 and TRBJ2-3; TRBD2 aligns across 7 bases. CDR1 and CDR2 (germline): SNHLY, FYNNEI. V gave up 7 bases and J gave up 4 bases; unmatched junction bases: 5. The length of the CDR3 is 13 residues. The CDR3 region has the DNA TGTGCCAGCAAACTGACTAGCTCAGATACGCAGTATTTT. Translating gives CASKLTSSDTQYF. Full variable domain (rest looked up from reference TRBV2 and TRBJ2-3): EPEVTQTPSHQVTQMGQEVILRCVPISNHLYFYWYRQILGQKVEFLVSFYNNEISEKSEIFDDQFSVERPDGSNFTLKIRSTKLEDSAMYFCASKLTSSDTQYFGPGTRLTVL.

J is TRBJ1-3 and V is TRBV9; D unresolved. V was cut by 1 base and J by 1 base, with 9 bases left in between. Germline lookup yields CDR1 SGDLS and CDR2 YYNGEE. CDR3 size: 15 residues. CDR3 protein: CASSVMERSGNTIYF. CDR3 DNA: TGTGCCAGCAGCGTAATGGAGCGGTCTGGAAACACCATATATTTT.

The V gene is TRBV6-4, the J gene TRBJ1-2; no reliable D call. V shed 7 bases and J shed 0 bases, with 15 bases lying between them. CDR1 and CDR2 from the germline V gene are MRHNA and SNTAGT. This CDR3 comprises 15 residues. CDR3 coding DNA: TGTGCCAGCAACCCCCTTCCCGGGTCTAACTATGGCTACACCTTC. Its translation is CASNPLPGSNYGYTF.

The chain has TRBV5-1 and TRBJ1-4; D possibly corresponds to TRBD1 (5 bases). This CDR3 region has 14 residues. Germline-derived CDR1 and CDR2 are SGHRS and YFSETQ. Deletions cut 2 bases from V and 6 bases from J, with 11 bases between. The CDR3 protein is CASSLRREDEKLFF. CDR3 DNA: TGCGCCAGCAGCTTACGCAGGGAGGATGAAAAACTGTTTTTT.